This T cell receptor (beta chain) was found in a study of shared clonotypes between healthy human individuals. Over several immunoSEQ plates, each subset's genomic DNA was distributed in even portions. The data were produced by immunoSEQ multiplex PCR, yet TCRdb's version contains in-frame clones alone and is incomplete. The sample has 950,000 to 1,300,000 clones; around 74% are singletons. Findings and limits, study-wide: Sample collection involved blood only; tissue repertoires are likely different.

For this clone: Antigen specificity is unknown.

CDR3 length equals 13 residues. V was shortened by 3 bases and J by 10 bases, with 15 bases between the two germline ends. Germline CDR1 and CDR2: SGHTA and FQGNSA. The sequence was collected from a man between 18 and 35 years old in good health. Specimen: memory CD4+ T cells sorted from blood. Subset given: CD45RA-negative fraction. V gene TRBV7-2 combines with J gene TRBJ1-1, with a weak D call TRBD1 (5 bases). CDR3 sequence reads: CASSLPGGVAAFF. CDR3 bases: TGTGCCAGCAGCTTGCCTGGGGGGGTTGCAGCTTTCTTT.